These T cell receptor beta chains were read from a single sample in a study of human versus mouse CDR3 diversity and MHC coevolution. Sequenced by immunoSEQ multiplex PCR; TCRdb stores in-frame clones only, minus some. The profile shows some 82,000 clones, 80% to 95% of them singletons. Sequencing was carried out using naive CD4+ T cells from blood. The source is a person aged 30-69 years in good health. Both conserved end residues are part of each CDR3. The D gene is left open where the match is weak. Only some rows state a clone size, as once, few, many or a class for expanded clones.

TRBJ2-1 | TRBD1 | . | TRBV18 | CASSPATGTGSNEQFF | TGTGCCAGCTCACCAGCTACCGGGACAGGGAGCAATGAGCAGTTCTTC
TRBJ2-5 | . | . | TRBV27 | CASSQRVTETQYF | TGTGCCAGCAGTCAACGGGTAACGGAGACCCAGTACTTC
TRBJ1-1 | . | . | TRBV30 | CAWRGREQNTEAFF | TGTGCCTGGAGAGGTAGGGAGCAGAACACTGAAGCTTTCTTT
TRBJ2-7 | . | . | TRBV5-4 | CASSRPNQEQYF | TGTGCCAGCAGCCGCCCAAATCAGGAGCAGTACTTC
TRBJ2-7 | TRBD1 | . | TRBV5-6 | CASSLSGTGAYEQYF | TGTGCCAGCAGCTTGTCTGGGACAGGGGCCTACGAGCAGTACTTC
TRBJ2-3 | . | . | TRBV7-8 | CASSPIGGDRTDTQYF | TGTGCCAGCAGCCCTATAGGCGGGGACCGAACAGATACGCAGTATTTT
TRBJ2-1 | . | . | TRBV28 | CASSLSAGYNEQFF | TGTGCCAGCAGTTTATCGGCAGGCTACAATGAGCAGTTCTTC
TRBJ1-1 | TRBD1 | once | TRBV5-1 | CASSRDRETEAFF | TGCGCCAGCAGCCGGGACAGGGAGACTGAAGCTTTCTTT
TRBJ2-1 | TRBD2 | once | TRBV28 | CASSRAGAPYNEQFF | TGTGCCAGCAGTCGAGCGGGAGCCCCCTACAATGAGCAGTTCTTC
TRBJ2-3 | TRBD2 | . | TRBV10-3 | CAISAHRDRDRTSGRATDTQYF | TGTGCCATCAGCGCCCATCGGGACAGGGATAGGACTAGCGGGAGGGCCACAGATACGCAGTATTTT
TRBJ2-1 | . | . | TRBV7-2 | CASSPNAGTVGNEQFF | TGTGCCAGCAGCCCTAACGCGGGGACGGTCGGCAATGAGCAGTTCTTC
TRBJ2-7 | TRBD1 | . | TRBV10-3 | CAISGTDISYEQYF | TGTGCCATCAGCGGGACAGACATCTCCTACGAGCAGTACTTC
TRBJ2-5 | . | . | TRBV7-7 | CASSPGTLQETQYF | TGTGCCAGCAGCCCCGGGACTTTACAAGAGACCCAGTACTTC
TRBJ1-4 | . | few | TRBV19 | CASSTTANEKLFF | TGTGCCAGTAGTACGACAGCTAACGAAAAACTGTTTTTT
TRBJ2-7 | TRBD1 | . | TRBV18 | CASSPPGQGAYEQYF | TGTGCCAGCTCACCACCGGGACAGGGCGCCTACGAGCAGTACTTC
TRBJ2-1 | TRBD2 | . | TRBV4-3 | CASSQRGANEQFF | TGCGCCAGCAGCCAGCGGGGGGCGAATGAGCAGTTCTTC
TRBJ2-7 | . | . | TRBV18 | CASSPPRGYEQYF | TGTGCCAGCTCACCGCCTAGGGGCTACGAGCAGTACTTC
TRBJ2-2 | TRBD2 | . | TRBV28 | CASSLTRTSGSTGELFF | TGTGCCAGCAGTTTAACCAGGACTAGCGGGAGCACCGGGGAGCTGTTTTTT
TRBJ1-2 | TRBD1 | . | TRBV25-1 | CASSDSGGPLGYTF | TGTGCCAGCAGTGATTCAGGGGGCCCCTTGGGCTACACCTTC
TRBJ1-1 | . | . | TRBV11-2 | CASSLGGRSTEAFF | TGTGCCAGCAGCTTGGGGGGGCGCAGCACTGAAGCTTTCTTT
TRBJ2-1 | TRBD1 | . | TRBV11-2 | CASSLDVGTGEQFF | TGTGCCAGCAGCTTAGATGTTGGGACAGGTGAGCAGTTCTTC
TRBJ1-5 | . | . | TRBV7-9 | CASSLLGVDQPQHF | TGTGCCAGCAGCTTATTAGGGGTCGATCAGCCCCAGCATTTT
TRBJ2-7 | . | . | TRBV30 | CAWSAGGNYEQYF | TGTGCCTGGAGTGCTGGGGGCAACTACGAGCAGTACTTC
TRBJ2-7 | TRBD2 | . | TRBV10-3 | CAISVPGTSGRAPYEQYF | TGTGCCATCAGTGTCCCCGGGACTAGCGGGAGGGCCCCCTACGAGCAGTACTTC
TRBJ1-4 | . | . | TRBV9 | CASSVAGSMASTNEKLFF | TGTGCCAGCAGCGTAGCAGGGTCGATGGCCTCAACTAATGAAAAACTGTTTTTT
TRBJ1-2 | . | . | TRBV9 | CASSVAGTHYGYTF | TGTGCCAGCAGCGTAGCAGGGACACACTATGGCTACACCTTC
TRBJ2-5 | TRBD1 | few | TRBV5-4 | CASSTGTGEETQYF | TGTGCCAGCAGCACCGGGACAGGGGAAGAGACCCAGTACTTC
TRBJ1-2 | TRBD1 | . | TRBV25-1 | CASRETGGGYGYTF | TGTGCCAGCAGAGAAACAGGGGGCGGTTATGGCTACACCTTC
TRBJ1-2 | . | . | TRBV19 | CATLTGRNYGYTF | TGTGCCACTCTAACAGGGCGGAACTATGGCTACACCTTC
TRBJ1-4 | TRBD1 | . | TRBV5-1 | CASKLGQEGEKLFF | TGCGCCAGCAAGCTAGGACAGGAGGGTGAAAAACTGTTTTTT
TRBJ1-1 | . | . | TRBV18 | CASSPRAGWAFF | TGTGCCAGCTCACCACGAGCGGGGTGGGCTTTCTTT
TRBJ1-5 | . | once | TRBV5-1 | CASSLGGQGGNQPQHF | TGCGCCAGCAGCTTGGGGGGGCAAGGAGGCAATCAGCCCCAGCATTTT
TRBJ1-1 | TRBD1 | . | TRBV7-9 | CASSLPLDRAEAFF | TGTGCCAGCAGCTTACCCCTCGACAGGGCTGAAGCTTTCTTT
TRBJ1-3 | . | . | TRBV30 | CAWVFHDRNSGNTIYF | TGTGCCTGGGTTTTCCACGACAGAAACTCTGGAAACACCATATATTTT
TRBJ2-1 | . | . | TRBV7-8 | CASSLAGGYNEQFF | TGTGCCAGCAGCTTAGCGGGGGGCTACAATGAGCAGTTCTTC
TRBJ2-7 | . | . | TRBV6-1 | CASKPQGFGYNEQYF | TGTGCCAGCAAACCCCAGGGATTTGGGTACAACGAGCAGTACTTC
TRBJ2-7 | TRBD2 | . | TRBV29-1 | CSVYSTGTSGGKQYF | TGCAGCGTATATTCCACCGGGACTAGCGGGGGAAAGCAGTACTTC
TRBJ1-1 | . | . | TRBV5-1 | CASSSAAVGVNTEAFF | TGCGCCAGCAGTTCGGCAGCCGTAGGAGTGAACACTGAAGCTTTCTTT
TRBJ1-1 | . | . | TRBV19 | CASKIAQGLEAFF | TGTGCCAGTAAGATCGCGCAGGGACTAGAAGCTTTCTTT
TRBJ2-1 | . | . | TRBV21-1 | CASRERGGQFF | TGTGCCAGCAGGGAAAGGGGGGGGCAGTTCTTC
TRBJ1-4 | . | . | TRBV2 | CASSEVQLNEKLFF | TGTGCCAGCAGTGAAGTACAGCTCAATGAAAAACTGTTTTTT
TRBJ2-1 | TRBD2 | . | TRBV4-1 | CASSQRDAGGGNEQFF | TGCGCCAGCAGCCAGCGAGACGCGGGGGGGGGCAATGAGCAGTTCTTC
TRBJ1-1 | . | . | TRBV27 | CASRERQMNTEAFF | TGTGCCAGCAGAGAGAGACAGATGAACACTGAAGCTTTCTTT
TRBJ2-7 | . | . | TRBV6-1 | CASKEAYEQYF | TGTGCCAGTAAGGAGGCCTACGAGCAGTACTTC
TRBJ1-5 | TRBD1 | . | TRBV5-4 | CASSLGQGGGPQHF | TGTGCCAGCAGCCTAGGACAGGGGGGGGGTCCCCAGCATTTT
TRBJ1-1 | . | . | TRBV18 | CASSPDHGEGTEAFF | TGTGCCAGCTCACCAGACCATGGGGAGGGCACTGAAGCTTTCTTT
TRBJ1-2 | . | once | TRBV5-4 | CASSSTLGQDGYTF | TGTGCCAGCAGCTCCACTCTGGGACAAGATGGCTACACCTTC
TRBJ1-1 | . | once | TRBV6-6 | CASRPAGGRNTEAFF | TGTGCCAGCAGGCCCGCGGGGGGGAGGAACACTGAAGCTTTCTTT
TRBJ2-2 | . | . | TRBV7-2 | CASSGPGQLSNTGELFF | TGTGCCAGCAGCGGCCCGGGACAACTCTCGAACACCGGGGAGCTGTTTTTT
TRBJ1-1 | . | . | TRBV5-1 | CASSFPMANTEAFF | TGCGCCAGCAGCTTCCCGATGGCGAACACTGAAGCTTTCTTT
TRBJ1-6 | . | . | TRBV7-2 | CASSSRWRIRDSPLHF | TGTGCCAGCAGCTCTAGGTGGAGAATTCGCGATTCACCCCTCCACTTT